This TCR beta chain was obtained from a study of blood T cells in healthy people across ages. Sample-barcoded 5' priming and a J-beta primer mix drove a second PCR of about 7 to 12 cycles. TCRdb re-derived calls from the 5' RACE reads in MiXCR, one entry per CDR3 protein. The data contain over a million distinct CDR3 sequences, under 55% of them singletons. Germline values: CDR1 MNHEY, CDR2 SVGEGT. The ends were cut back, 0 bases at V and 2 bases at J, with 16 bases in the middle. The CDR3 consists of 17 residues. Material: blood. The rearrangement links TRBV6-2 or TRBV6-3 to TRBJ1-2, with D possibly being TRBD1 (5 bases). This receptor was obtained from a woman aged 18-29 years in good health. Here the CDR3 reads CASSYSAGILLNYGYTF. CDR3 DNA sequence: TGTGCCAGCAGTTACTCCGCAGGGATTTTATTGAACTATGGCTACACCTTC.